The TCR beta chain described here comes from a study of cytomegalovirus exposure and HLA in healthy donors (TCRdb year 2017). Notes on the research overall: According to a later analysis, the 120 or so validation repertoires were produced on the same platform as the approximately 620 repertoires of the first cohort. The study aimed to test whether signatures of past pathogen exposure could be identified by cataloging public T cell receptors. Along with the approximately 700-subject first cohort, a separate validation cohort of about 110 different subjects was used. To predict cytomegalovirus infection status, the study brought together high-throughput TCR immunosequencing, statistical association of individual TCRs with disease status, and machine learning.

Library creation used the immunoSEQ multiplex PCR assay. The paper's processing steps were these. A statistical classification framework was built to diagnose cytomegalovirus status from the catalog of TCR beta chain sequences. TCRdb took over this immuneACCESS table, retaining in-frame rearrangements with V and J assigned. Such tables are incomplete; in checked studies, under half of the missing clones stem from an unresolved V gene, and the remainder is unexplained. Clone size and V and J calls were adopted from that table, with D and trimming inferred from the DNA. The sample table shows 150,000 to 200,000 clones, and approximately 86% are seen once. The ten largest clones add up to about 2.3% of the sample. Paper-wide results and their limitations: In vitro tests confirmed that a few of the cytomegalovirus-associated TCR beta chains recognize cytomegalovirus antigens. A total of 150 or so TCR beta chains were listed by the study as associated with cytomegalovirus. A later analysis had no HLA typing for the validation cohort, so co-occurrence there was scored across all 110 or so repertoires. A later analysis found that TCRs clustered in the first cohort also tended to co-occur in the 120 or so validation repertoires, with more than 90% of cluster scores above 0. The authors suggested that the approach could potentially be extended to other disease states and immunological phenotypes. Across donors, most TCR sequences were observed very rarely, whereas some public TCRs were present in many individuals. In both the original and validation cohorts, the classifier was reported to diagnose cytomegalovirus status with high specificity and sensitivity.

There are 17 amino acids in the CDR3, from cysteine to phenylalanine inclusive. The CDR3 DNA has 51 bases and is translated from base 1. CDR1 and CDR2 (KGHSH, LQKENI) derive from the germline V gene. At the junction V is shortened by 0 bases and J by 0 bases, with 12 bases in between. The donors were included in the validation cohort of 120 subjects, a group kept apart from the approximately 700-subject first cohort. With regard to this clone: What antigen it recognizes has not been identified. No base-level quality is on record; no much larger clone is a single base apart.

The clonotype was recovered from a man aged 25-45 years in good health and CMV-seropositive. The specimen sequenced was PBMCs. This chain is built from TRBV18 and TRBJ2-1; the D gene cannot be resolved reliably. CDR3 protein: CASSPPYSRSSYNEQFF. In nucleotide form, the sequence is TGTGCCAGCTCACCACCTTATTCGCGGAGCTCCTACAATGAGCAGTTCTTC.